This T cell receptor beta chain was recovered during a study of glioma-infiltrating T cells after dendritic cell vaccination. In the study overall: Patients had newly diagnosed or recurrent glioblastoma and received dendritic cell vaccines. Findings and caveats of the study: Higher pretreatment TIL content predicted longer progression-free time and survival.

Turning to this clone: Its antigen is currently unknown.

The CDR3 runs 13 residues. V was trimmed by 3 bases and J by 6 bases, leaving 12 bases between them. The germline V gene encodes CDR1 SGHVS and CDR2 FQNEAQ. Time point: after dendritic cell vaccination, including at tumor progression/relapse. The primer mix had 60 V beta and 13 J beta primers. Sequenced by immunoSEQ multiplex PCR; TCRdb stores in-frame clones only, minus some. The table records 98,000 or so clones, approximately 80% of them present only once. The sample in question was blood, obtained after dendritic cell vaccination. The receptor was derived from a human donor with glioblastoma. The chain recombines TRBV7-8 with TRBJ2-7; D perhaps matches TRBD2 (5 bases). CDR3 residues: CASSLGSVGEQYF. The CDR3, as DNA: TGTGCCAGCAGCTTGGGGAGTGTTGGCGAGCAGTACTTC.